Sequencing of this TCR beta chain was carried out in a study of CD8+ T cells in alopecia areata. Study background: Tofacitinib lasted 6 to 18 months, then 6 months off drug.

The CDR3 runs to 14 residues. V lost 6 bases, J lost 2 bases, and 2 bases stayed unmatched. Germline V lookup: CDR1 SNHLY, CDR2 FYNNEI. Extracted RNA was reverse transcribed into cDNA, the sequencing template. Generated by immunoSEQ multiplex PCR, the TCRdb table keeps only in-frame clones and is missing some. The sample lists about 160,000 clones; approximately 45% were seen once. Concerning this clone: Its antigen is currently unknown. Other DNA variants within this sample encode the same CDR3.

Study results and caveats: Scalp specimens additionally yield sequences from normal skin's resident alphabeta T cells.

Sorting separated CD4+ and CD8+ T cells out of PBMCs. The chain uses TRBV2 and TRBJ2-2; 8 nucleotides agree with TRBD1. Input material: CD4+ T cells sorted from blood. The receptor comes from a human donor with alopecia areata. The DNA for the CDR3 is TGTGCCAGCAGCGACAGGGGAAACACCGGGGAGCTGTTTTTT. Its translation: CASSDRGNTGELFF.